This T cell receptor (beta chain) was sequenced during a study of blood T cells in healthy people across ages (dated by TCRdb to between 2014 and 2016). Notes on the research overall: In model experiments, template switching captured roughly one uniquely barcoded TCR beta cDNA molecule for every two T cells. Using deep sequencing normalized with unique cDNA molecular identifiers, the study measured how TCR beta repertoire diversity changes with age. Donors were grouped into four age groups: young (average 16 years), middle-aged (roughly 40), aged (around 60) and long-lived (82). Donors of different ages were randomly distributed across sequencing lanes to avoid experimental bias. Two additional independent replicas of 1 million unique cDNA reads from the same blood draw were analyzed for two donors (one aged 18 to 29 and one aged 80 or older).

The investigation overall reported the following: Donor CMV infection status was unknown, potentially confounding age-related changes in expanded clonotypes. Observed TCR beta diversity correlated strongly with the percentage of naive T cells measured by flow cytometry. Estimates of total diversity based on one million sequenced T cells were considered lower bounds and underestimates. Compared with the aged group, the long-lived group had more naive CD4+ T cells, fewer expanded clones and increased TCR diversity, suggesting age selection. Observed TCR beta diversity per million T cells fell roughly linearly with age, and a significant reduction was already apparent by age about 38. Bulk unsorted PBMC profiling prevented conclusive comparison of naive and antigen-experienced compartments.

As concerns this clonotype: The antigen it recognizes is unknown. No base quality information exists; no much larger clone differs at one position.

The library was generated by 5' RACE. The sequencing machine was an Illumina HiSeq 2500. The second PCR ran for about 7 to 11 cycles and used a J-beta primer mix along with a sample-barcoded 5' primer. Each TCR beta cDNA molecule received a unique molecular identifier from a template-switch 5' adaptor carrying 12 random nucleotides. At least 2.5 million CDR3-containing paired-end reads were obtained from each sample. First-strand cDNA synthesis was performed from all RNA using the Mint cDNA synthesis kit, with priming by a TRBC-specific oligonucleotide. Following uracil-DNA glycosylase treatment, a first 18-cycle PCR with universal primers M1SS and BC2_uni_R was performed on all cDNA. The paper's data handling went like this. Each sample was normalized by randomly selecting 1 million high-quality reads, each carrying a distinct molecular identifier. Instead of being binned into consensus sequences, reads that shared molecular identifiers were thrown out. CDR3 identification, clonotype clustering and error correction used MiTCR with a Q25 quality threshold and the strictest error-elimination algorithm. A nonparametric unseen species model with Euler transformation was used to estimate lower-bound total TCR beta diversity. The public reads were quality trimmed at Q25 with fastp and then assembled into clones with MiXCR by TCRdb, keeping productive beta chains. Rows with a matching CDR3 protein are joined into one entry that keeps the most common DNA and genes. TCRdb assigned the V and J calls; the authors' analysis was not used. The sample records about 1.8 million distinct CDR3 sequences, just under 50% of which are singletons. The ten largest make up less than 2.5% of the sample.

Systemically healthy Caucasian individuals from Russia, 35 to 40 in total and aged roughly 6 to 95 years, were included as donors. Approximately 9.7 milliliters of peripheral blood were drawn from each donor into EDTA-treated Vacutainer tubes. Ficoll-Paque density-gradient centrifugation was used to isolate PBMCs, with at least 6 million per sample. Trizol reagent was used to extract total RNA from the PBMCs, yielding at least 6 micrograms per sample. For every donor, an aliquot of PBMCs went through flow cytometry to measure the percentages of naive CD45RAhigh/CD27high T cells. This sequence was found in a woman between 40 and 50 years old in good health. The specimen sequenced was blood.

CDR3 reads: CSARGPGVNQPQHF. The base sequence is TGCAGTGCTAGAGGCCCGGGGGTCAATCAGCCCCAGCATTTT. The V gene is TRBV20-1 and the J gene is TRBJ1-5, with TRBD1 tentatively as D gene (5 bases match). From its cysteine to its phenylalanine, the CDR3 spans 14 amino acids. Only CDR3 DNA is held: 42 bases, read in frame from base 1. V lost 1 base and J lost 3 bases; the stretch between them is 10 bases long. The germline V gene (reference sequence) supplies CDR1 DFQATT and CDR2 SNEGSKA.